One and the same sample provided the 21 T cell receptor beta chains below, sequenced in a study of OX40 agonist ivuxolimab in advanced cancers. Only in-frame clones appear in the TCRdb table, and some are missing; sequencing was by immunoSEQ multiplex PCR. The repertoire consists of 55,000 to 80,000 clones, with roughly nine tenths occurring once and the leading ten covering approximately 12%. Material: CD4+ or CD8+ T cells sorted from blood, obtained in a trial of the OX40 agonist ivuxolimab. Receptor source: an adult with an advanced solid tumor such as melanoma, head and neck, liver or kidney cancer.

The chain joins TRBV19 to TRBJ2-1; 8 bases align to TRBD2. Germline values: CDR1 LNHDA, CDR2 SQIVND (reference sequence). This CDR3 spans 15 amino acids. Losses at the gene ends were 3 bases for V and 4 bases for J; bases not matched to a gene: 5. DNA of the CDR3: TGTGCCAGTAGTATGGGGACTAGGGGGTACAATGAGCAGTTCTTC. It encodes CASSMGTRGYNEQFF.

The sample holds one count of this clone. The chain recombines TRBV5-1 with TRBJ1-1; TRBD1 might be the D (5 bases). CDR3 size: 14 residues. V lost 4 bases and J 1 base, leaving 11 bases between the germline ends. Germline CDR1 reads SGHRS; CDR2 reads YFSETQ. CDR3 nucleotides: TGCGCCAGCAGCCCTCAGGGAGGGAACACTGAAGCTTTCTTT. Translation gives CASSPQGGNTEAFF.

This clone is a singleton in its sample. The CDR3 coding sequence is TGTGCCAGCAGCCGTTTATACGAGCAGTACTTC. This codes for CASSRLYEQYF. J is TRBJ2-7 and V is TRBV7-9; D is uncertain. The germline V and J ends were trimmed by 5 bases and 4 bases, with 6 bases remaining between them. This CDR3 has 11 residues. From germline, CDR1 is SEHNR and CDR2 FQNEAQ (reference sequence). Filled out from reference TRBV7-9 and TRBJ2-7, the complete variable domain reads DTGVSQNPRHKITKRGQNVTFRCDPISEHNRLYWYRQTLGQGPEFLTYFQNEAQLEKSRLLSDRFSAERPKGSFSTLEIQRTEQGDSAMYLCASSRLYEQYFGPGTRLTVT.

The genes are TRBV27 and TRBJ2-3; maybe TRBD2 (5 bases). The CDR3 sequence is 14 residues long. With 3 bases removed from V and 6 bases from J, the gap between germline ends came to 13 bases. The germline V gene has CDR1 MNHEY and CDR2 SMNVEV (reference sequence). CDR3 amino acids: CASSLRGSVDTQYF. The CDR3 coding sequence is TGTGCCAGCAGTTTGAGAGGGTCAGTGGATACGCAGTATTTT.

The rearrangement links TRBV19 to TRBJ1-5, with 7 nucleotides matching TRBD1. Germline V gene lookup returns CDR1 LNHDA and CDR2 SQIVND (reference sequence). V lost 10 bases to trimming and J lost 1 base; unmatched junction nucleotides: 10. CDR3 length: 15 amino acids. For the CDR3, the DNA is TGTGCCATATCGCAGGGGGGAAGAAGCAATCAGCCCCAGCATTTT. This encodes CAISQGGRSNQPQHF.

The chain is built from TRBV4-1 and TRBJ2-1; D gene uncertain. The CDR3 length is 11 residues. The V end lost 1 base, the J end lost 8 bases, and 3 bases lay between the germline ends. Per germline, CDR1 MGHRA and CDR2 YSYEKL. The CDR3 is CASSQVYEQFF. CDR3 nucleotide sequence: TGCGCCAGCAGCCAAGTGTATGAGCAGTTCTTC.

A remark on this clone: Different DNA sequences within this sample yield the same CDR3. V gene TRBV2 combines with J gene TRBJ2-7; D gene unclear. Germline loops: CDR1 SNHLY, CDR2 FYNNEI. The CDR3 has 10 amino acids. V shed 4 bases and J shed 3 bases, with 1 base lying between them. DNA of the CDR3: TGTGCCAGCAGTGGCTACGAGCAGTACTTC. It encodes CASSGYEQYF.

The CDR3 reads CASSLGRDNNEQFF. In nucleotides, the CDR3 is TGCGCCAGCAGCTTGGGGCGGGACAACAATGAGCAGTTCTTC. V is TRBV5-1 and J is TRBJ2-1; D could derive from TRBD1 or TRBD2 (6 bases each). Germline assignment: CDR1 SGHRS and CDR2 YFSETQ. Trimming removed 0 bases from V and 5 bases from J, with 9 bases in between. CDR3 size: 14 residues.

This clone has a single count. This chain uses TRBV7-9 with TRBJ2-7; 9 bases are shared with TRBD2. The CDR3 loop spans 15 amino acids. Germline CDR1 and CDR2: SEHNR and FQNEAQ (reference sequence). The junction had 7 bases not matched to a gene; V was cut back by 4 bases and J by 3 bases. DNA for the CDR3: TGTGCCAGCAGCTCCCCGGCTAGCGGGAACTACGAGCAGTACTTC. As protein: CASSSPASGNYEQYF.

This clone was found once. The gene calls are TRBV27 and TRBJ2-1, with 10 bases fitting TRBD2. The junction had 8 bases not matched to a gene; V was cut back by 6 bases and J by 3 bases. CDR3 length: 16 amino acids. The germline gives CDR1 MNHEY, CDR2 SMNVEV (reference sequence). CDR3 protein: CASRRAGGHLYNEQFF. CDR3 coding DNA: TGTGCCAGCAGGAGAGCGGGGGGGCATCTCTACAATGAGCAGTTCTTC.

In this sample, this clone turned up a few times. The V gene is TRBV6-5, the J gene TRBJ2-1, with D tentatively TRBD1 (7 bases). Germline assignment: CDR1 MNHEY and CDR2 SVGAGI. Between the trimmed V and J ends, which lost 11 bases and 0 bases, there was a span of 17 bases. The CDR3 is 15 amino acids. In DNA, the CDR3 is TGTGCCTCCCAGGGGGGAAAGGGCTCCTACAATGAGCAGTTCTTC. Translated, it gives CASQGGKGSYNEQFF.

V and J are TRBV27 and TRBJ2-7; 14 bases match TRBD2. After removal of 4 bases from V and 4 bases from J, the junction contained 6 bases not matched to a gene. The length of the CDR3 is 16 residues. Looked up from germline, CDR1 is MNHEY and CDR2 is SMNVEV (reference sequence). CDR3 protein: CASSSGLAGEGYEQYF. DNA for the CDR3: TGTGCCAGCAGTTCGGGACTAGCGGGAGAAGGATACGAGCAGTACTTC.

The CDR3 sequence is CASSWLSGGTDTQYF. Written as DNA, the CDR3 is TGTGCCAGCAGTTGGCTTAGCGGCGGGACAGATACGCAGTATTTT. The genes are TRBV27 and TRBJ2-3; maybe TRBD2 (6 bases). CDR1 is MNHEY and CDR2 is SMNVEV in the germline V gene (reference sequence). The CDR3 length is 15 residues. The V gene lost 4 bases and the J gene lost 3 bases, with 14 bases spanning the gap.

The chain recombines TRBV5-8 with TRBJ2-1; 9 nucleotides match TRBD1. J lost 8 bases, V lost 2 bases, and 8 bases had no gene match. The CDR3 is 15 residues long. CDR1 SGHTS and CDR2 YDEGEE come from the germline V gene. DNA of the CDR3: TGTGCCAGCAGCTTACGGGACAGGGTAAGGGATGAGCAGTTCTTC. Protein: CASSLRDRVRDEQFF.

This chain uses TRBV5-6 with TRBJ2-3; 8 nucleotides align to TRBD1. Germline lookup yields CDR1 SGHDT and CDR2 YYEEEE. J lost 2 bases, V lost 0 bases, and 5 bases had no gene match. The CDR3 runs 16 residues. The CDR3: CASSLDRDRFTDTQYF. DNA for the CDR3: TGTGCCAGCAGCTTGGATAGGGACAGGTTCACAGATACGCAGTATTTT.

This chain joins TRBV2 and TRBJ1-2; weak D call: TRBD1 (5 bases). Trimming left V 3 bases short and J 7 bases short, with 15 bases between. Germline CDR1 and CDR2: SNHLY and FYNNEI. CDR3 length equals 14 residues. The DNA for the CDR3 is TGTGCCAGCAGTGACGGGACGGCGGTGAGTGGCTACACCTTC. Its translation: CASSDGTAVSGYTF.

The rearrangement links TRBV27 to TRBJ2-3; 10 bases are a match to TRBD2. Losses at the gene ends were 6 bases for V and 5 bases for J; bases not matched to a gene: 5. There are 14 residues in the CDR3. Germline CDR1 MNHEY, CDR2 SMNVEV (reference sequence). The CDR3, as DNA: TGTGCCAGCAGCCCACGGACTAGCGGAGATACGCAGTATTTT. Its protein is CASSPRTSGDTQYF.

This clone was found once. V and J are TRBV19 and TRBJ1-6; 8 bases map to TRBD1. Per germline, CDR1 LNHDA and CDR2 SQIVND (reference sequence). V lost 1 base, J lost 7 bases, and 3 bases stayed unmatched. CDR3 length equals 15 residues. The CDR3 sequence: CASSIGHRGNSPLHF. The CDR3 DNA reads TGTGCCAGTAGTATAGGTCACAGGGGGAATTCACCCCTCCACTTT.

The chain employs TRBV5-1 and TRBJ1-1; TRBD1 might be the D (5 bases). Germline V CDR1 and CDR2: SGHRS, YFSETQ. The CDR3 spans 14 residues. Trimming stripped 4 bases from V and 5 bases from J, with 15 bases between. As DNA, the CDR3 is TGCGCCAGCAGCCAAGGGGCCGGTTCGACTGAAGCTTTCTTT. Its protein is CASSQGAGSTEAFF. Drawing the rest from reference TRBV5-1 and TRBJ1-1, the complete variable domain is KAGVTQTPRYLIKTRGQQVTLSCSPISGHRSVSWYQQTPGQGLQFLFEYFSETQRNKGNFPGRFSGRQFSNSRSEMNVSTLELGDSALYLCASSQGAGSTEAFFGQGTRLTVV.

The chain joins TRBV29-1 to TRBJ2-2; D is unclear. Germline CDR1 is SQVTM and CDR2 is ANQGSEA. The CDR3 consists of 14 residues. The V end was cut by 7 bases, the J end by 7 bases, with 19 bases between. The CDR3 is CSGGPRHGHGELFF. The CDR3 nucleotides are TGCAGCGGCGGTCCTCGACACGGTCACGGGGAGCTGTTTTTT.

This sequence joins TRBV9 and TRBJ2-3, with D perhaps matching TRBD1 (6 bases). Trimming removed 3 bases at V and 2 bases at J, with 19 bases between. The CDR3 runs to 17 residues. CDR1 is SGDLS, CDR2 YYNGEE, per germline. The CDR3 loop is CASSDPGHPVPTDTQYF. CDR3 coding DNA: TGTGCCAGCAGCGACCCGGGACACCCGGTCCCCACAGATACGCAGTATTTT.